This TCR beta chain was profiled in a study of blood T cell repertoires in COVID-19. Study overall: COVID-19 samples, acute and convalescent, were from the United States, Italy and Spain. PBMCs, B-cell-depleted T cells, or T cells were the source of the cDNA or gDNA that made up the material.

Measured with immunoSEQ multiplex PCR; TCRdb has only the in-frame clones, and not every one. Among 280,000 or so clones listed, about nine tenths were seen once. Note on this clone: The junction and the germline gene differ at one end; a read error may be behind it.

This CDR3 region has 12 residues. Germline V gene data show CDR1 as LGHDT and CDR2 as YNNKEL (reference sequence). The clonotype comes from a woman aged 55-70 years with acute or convalescent COVID-19. Sequenced input: peripheral blood. J is TRBJ1-1 and V is TRBV3-1 (or the pseudogene TRBV3-2), with D possibly TRBD1 on 5 matching bases. The CDR3 loop is CASSLMIGESAF. CDR3 DNA sequence: TGTGCCAGCAGCCTTATGATAGGGGAATCCGCCTTT.